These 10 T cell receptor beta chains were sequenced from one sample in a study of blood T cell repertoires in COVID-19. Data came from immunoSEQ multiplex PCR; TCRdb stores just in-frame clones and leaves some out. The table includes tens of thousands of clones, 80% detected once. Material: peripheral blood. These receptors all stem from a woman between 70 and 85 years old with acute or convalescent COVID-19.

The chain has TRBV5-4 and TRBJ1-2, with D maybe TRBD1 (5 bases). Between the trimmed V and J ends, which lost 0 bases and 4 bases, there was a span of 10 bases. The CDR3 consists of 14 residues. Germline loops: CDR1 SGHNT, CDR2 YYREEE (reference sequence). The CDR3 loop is CASSLVSQAYGYTF. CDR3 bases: TGTGCCAGCAGCTTGGTATCACAGGCCTATGGCTACACCTTC. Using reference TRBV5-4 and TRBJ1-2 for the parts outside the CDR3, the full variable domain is ETGVTQSPTHLIKTRGQQVTLRCSSQSGHNTVSWYQQALGQGPQFIFQYYREEENGRGNFPPRFSGLQFPNYSSELNVNALELDDSALYLCASSLVSQAYGYTFGSGTRLTVV.

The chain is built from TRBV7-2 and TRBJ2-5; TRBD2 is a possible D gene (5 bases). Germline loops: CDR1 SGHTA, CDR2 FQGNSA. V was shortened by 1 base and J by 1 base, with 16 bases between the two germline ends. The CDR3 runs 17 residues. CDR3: CASSLGGSGIVQETQYF. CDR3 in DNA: TGTGCCAGCAGCTTAGGAGGGAGCGGTATAGTCCAAGAGACCCAGTACTTC.

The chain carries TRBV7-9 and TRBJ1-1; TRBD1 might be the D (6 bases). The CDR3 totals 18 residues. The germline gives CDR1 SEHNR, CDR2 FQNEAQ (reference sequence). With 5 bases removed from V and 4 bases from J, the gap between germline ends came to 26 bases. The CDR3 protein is CASSDPREGLGAVTEAFF. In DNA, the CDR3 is TGTGCCAGCAGCGACCCCCGGGAGGGGCTGGGGGCGGTCACTGAAGCTTTCTTT. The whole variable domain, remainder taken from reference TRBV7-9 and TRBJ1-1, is DTGVSQNPRHKITKRGQNVTFRCDPISEHNRLYWYRQTLGQGPEFLTYFQNEAQLEKSRLLSDRFSAERPKGSFSTLEIQRTEQGDSAMYLCASSDPREGLGAVTEAFFGQGTRLTVV.

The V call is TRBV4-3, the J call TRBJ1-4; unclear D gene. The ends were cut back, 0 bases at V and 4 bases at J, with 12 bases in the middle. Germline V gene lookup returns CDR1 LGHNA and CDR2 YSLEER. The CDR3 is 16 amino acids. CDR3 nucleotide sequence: TGCGCCAGCAGCCAAGAGACCCCGGGATTTAATGAAAAACTGTTTTTT. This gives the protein CASSQETPGFNEKLFF.

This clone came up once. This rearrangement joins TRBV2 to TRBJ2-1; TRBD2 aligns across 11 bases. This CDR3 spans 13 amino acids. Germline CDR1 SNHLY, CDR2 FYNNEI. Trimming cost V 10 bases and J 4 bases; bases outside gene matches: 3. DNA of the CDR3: TGTGCCACTGGGACTAGCGGATACAATGAGCAGTTCTTC. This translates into CATGTSGYNEQFF.

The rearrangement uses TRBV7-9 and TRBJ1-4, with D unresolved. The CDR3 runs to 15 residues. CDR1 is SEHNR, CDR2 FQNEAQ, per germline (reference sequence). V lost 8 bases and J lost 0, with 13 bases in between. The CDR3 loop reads CASATGSSTNEKLFF. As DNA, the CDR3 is TGTGCCAGCGCTACTGGGAGCTCAACTAATGAAAAACTGTTTTTT.

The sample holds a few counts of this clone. The CDR3 here is CASSLVAGENQPQHF. The CDR3 bases are TGTGCCAGCAGCTTAGTGGCAGGGGAGAATCAGCCCCAGCATTTT. The chain joins TRBV7-2 to TRBJ1-5; D is perhaps TRBD1 (6 bases). The germline V and J ends were trimmed by 1 base and 4 bases, with 11 bases remaining between them. Per germline, CDR1 SGHTA and CDR2 FQGNSA. The CDR3 totals 15 residues. The full variable domain, completed using reference TRBV7-2 and TRBJ1-5, is GAGVSQSPSNKVTEKGKDVELRCDPISGHTALYWYRQSLGQGLEFLIYFQGNSAPDKSGLPSDRFSAERTGGSVSTLTIQRTQQEDSAVYLCASSLVAGENQPQHFGDGTRLSIL.

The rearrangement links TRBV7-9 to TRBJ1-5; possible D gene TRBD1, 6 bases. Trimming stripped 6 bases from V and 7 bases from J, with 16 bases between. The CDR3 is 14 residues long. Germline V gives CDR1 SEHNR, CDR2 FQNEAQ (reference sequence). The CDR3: CASSRTAPGQPQHF. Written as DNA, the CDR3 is TGTGCCAGCAGTCGGACAGCCCCGGGGCAGCCCCAGCATTTT. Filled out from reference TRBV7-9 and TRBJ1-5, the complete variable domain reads DTGVSQNPRHKITKRGQNVTFRCDPISEHNRLYWYRQTLGQGPEFLTYFQNEAQLEKSRLLSDRFSAERPKGSFSTLEIQRTEQGDSAMYLCASSRTAPGQPQHFGDGTRLSIL.

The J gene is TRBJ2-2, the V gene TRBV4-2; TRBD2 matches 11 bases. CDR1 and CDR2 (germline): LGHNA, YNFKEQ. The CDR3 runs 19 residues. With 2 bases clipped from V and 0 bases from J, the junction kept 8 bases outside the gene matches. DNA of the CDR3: TGTGCCAGCAGCCAACCTCTAGCGGGGGGCACCACGAACACCGGGGAGCTGTTTTTT. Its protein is CASSQPLAGGTTNTGELFF.

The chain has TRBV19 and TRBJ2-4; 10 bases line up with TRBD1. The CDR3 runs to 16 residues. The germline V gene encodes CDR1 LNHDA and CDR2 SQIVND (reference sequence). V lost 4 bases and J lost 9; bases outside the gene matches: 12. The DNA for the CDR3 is TGTGCCAGTAGTAAGGACAGGGGGTTTGAGGAAGGCATTCAGTACTTC. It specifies CASSKDRGFEEGIQYF.